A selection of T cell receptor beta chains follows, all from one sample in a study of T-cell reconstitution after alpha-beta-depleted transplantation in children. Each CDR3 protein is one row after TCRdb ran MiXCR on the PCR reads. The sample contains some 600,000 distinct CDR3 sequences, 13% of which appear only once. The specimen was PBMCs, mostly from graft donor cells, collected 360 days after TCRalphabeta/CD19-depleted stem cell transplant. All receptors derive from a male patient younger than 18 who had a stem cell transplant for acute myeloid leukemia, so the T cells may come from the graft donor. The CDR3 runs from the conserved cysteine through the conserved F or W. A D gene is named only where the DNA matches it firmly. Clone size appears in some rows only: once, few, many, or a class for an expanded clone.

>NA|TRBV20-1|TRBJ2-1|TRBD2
TGCAGTGCTAGGAGTTCTGGGACTAGCGGGAGGAAATCAAACCTGAATGAGCAGTTCTTC
CSARSSGTSGRKSNLNEQFF
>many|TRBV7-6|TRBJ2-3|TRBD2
TGTGCCAGCAGCTTACTCACTAGCGGGAGGTATATCCTAGATACGCAGTATTTT
CASSLLTSGRYILDTQYF
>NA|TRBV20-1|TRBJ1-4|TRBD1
TGCAGTGCTGGAGGGGGCGCGGGGGAAAAACTGTTTTTT
CSAGGGAGEKLFF
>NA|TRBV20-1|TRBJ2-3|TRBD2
TGCAGTGCTCCCTTAGCGGGAATGGGGGGCACAGATACGCAGTATTTT
CSAPLAGMGGTDTQYF
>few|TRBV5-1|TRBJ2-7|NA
TGCGCCAGCAGCCTGGGAGAAATGATTTCCTACGAGCAGTACTTC
CASSLGEMISYEQYF
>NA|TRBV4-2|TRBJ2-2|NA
TGTGCCAGCAGCCAAGTTTTCAGCGCGCTGTTTTTT
CASSQVFSALFF
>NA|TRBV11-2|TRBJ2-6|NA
TGTGCCAGCAGCTCGATCCGGGGTCCCCGGGCCAACGTCCTGACTTTC
CASSSIRGPRANVLTF
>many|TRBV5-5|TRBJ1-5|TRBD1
TGTGCCAGCAGCTTTGGGACAGGCAATCAGCCCCAGCATTTT
CASSFGTGNQPQHF
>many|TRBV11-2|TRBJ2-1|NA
TGTGCCAGCAGGAGGGTAGTAACGGGCAATGAGCAGTTCTTC
CASRRVVTGNEQFF
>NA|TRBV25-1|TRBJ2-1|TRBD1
TGTGCCAGCAGTGGAGCGGGACAGGGACACAATGAGCAGTTCTTC
CASSGAGQGHNEQFF
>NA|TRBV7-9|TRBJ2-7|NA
TGTGCCAGCAGCTTGGGTAAGCGGTCCTACGAGCAGTACTTC
CASSLGKRSYEQYF